This T cell receptor beta chain was sequenced for a study of cytomegalovirus exposure and HLA in healthy donors. Study details: When 398 donors were genotyped, just over 80% of them were found to fall in the Caucasian-associated ancestry cluster.

Of note for this clone: What it binds is unknown.

PCR used 60 Vbeta primers and 13 Jbeta primers. Sequenced by immunoSEQ multiplex PCR; TCRdb stores in-frame clones only, minus some. Of 200,000 to 250,000 clones in the sample, about 81% were seen once. General study points: Reportedly, diagnosis of cytomegalovirus status by the classifier showed high specificity and sensitivity. A list of around 160 TCR beta chains associated with cytomegalovirus was given. In a later analysis, productive TCRs from donors in an Asian-associated ancestry cluster reportedly carried fewer N-insertions than the cohort mean.

Trimming removed 5 bases from V and 6 bases from J; junction bases left unmatched: 13. Germline V gene lookup returns CDR1 MDHEN and CDR2 SYDVKM. The CDR3 runs 16 residues. Sequenced material: PBMCs. The rearrangement uses TRBV28 and TRBJ2-7; 10 positions agree with TRBD2. This clonotype was sampled from a woman in her thirties or forties in good health and CMV-seronegative. CDR3 protein: CASSVGGLAAQSEQYF. CDR3 nucleotides: TGTGCCAGCAGTGTGGGTGGACTAGCGGCCCAGAGCGAGCAGTACTTC. Combining the CDR3 with reference TRBV28 and TRBJ2-7 gives the whole variable domain DVKVTQSSRYLVKRTGEKVFLECVQDMDHENMFWYRQDPGLGLRLIYFSYDVKMKEKGDIPEGYSVSREKKERFSLILESASTNQTSMYLCASSVGGLAAQSEQYFGPGTRLTVT.